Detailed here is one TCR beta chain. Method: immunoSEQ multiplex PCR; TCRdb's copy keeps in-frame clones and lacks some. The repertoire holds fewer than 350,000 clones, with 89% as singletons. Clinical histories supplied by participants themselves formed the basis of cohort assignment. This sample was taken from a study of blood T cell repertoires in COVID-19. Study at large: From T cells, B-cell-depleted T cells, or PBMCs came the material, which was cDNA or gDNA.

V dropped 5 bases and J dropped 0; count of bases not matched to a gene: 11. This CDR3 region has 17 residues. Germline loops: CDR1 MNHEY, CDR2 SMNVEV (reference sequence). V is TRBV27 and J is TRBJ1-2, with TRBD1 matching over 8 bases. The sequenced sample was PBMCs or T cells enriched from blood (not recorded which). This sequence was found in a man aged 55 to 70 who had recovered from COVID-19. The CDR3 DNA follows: TGTGCCAGCAGTCGCGGGACAGGAGTTTCCGCTAACTATGGCTACACCTTC. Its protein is CASSRGTGVSANYGYTF.